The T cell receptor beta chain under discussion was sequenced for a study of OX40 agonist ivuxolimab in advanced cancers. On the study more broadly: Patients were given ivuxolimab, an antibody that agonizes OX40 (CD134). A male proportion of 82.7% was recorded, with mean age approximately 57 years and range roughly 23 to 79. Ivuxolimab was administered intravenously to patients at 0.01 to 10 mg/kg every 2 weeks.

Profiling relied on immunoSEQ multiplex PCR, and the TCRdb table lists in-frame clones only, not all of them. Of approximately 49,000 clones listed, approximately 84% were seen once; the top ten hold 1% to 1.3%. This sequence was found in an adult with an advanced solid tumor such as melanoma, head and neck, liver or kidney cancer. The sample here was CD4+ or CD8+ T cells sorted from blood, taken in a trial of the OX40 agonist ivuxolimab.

The CDR3 nucleotides are TGTGCCAGCAGCCTCGATCGGGAAAAACTGTTTTTT. Its protein product is CASSLDREKLFF. V and J are TRBV6-5 and TRBJ1-4; unclear D gene. This CDR3 contains 12 residues. Germline V gene lookup returns CDR1 MNHEY and CDR2 SVGAGI. V lost 6 bases and J 8 bases, leaving 10 bases between the germline ends.